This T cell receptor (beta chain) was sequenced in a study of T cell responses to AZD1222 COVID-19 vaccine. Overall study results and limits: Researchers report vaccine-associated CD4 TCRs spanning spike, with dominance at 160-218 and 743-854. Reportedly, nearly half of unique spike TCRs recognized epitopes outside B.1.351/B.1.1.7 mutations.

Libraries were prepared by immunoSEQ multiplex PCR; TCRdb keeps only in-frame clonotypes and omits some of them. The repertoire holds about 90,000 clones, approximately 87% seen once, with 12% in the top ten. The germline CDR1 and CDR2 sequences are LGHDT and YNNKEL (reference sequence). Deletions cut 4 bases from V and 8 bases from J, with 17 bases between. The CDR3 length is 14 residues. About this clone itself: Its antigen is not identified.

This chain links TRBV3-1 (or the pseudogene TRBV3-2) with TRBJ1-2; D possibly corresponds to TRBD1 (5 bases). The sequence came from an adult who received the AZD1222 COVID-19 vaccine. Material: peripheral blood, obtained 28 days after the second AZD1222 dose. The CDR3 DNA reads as TGTGCCAGCAGCCCCCCCGAGATGACAGTCGGCTACACCTTC. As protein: CASSPPEMTVGYTF.